Below, 2 T cell receptor beta chains from the same sample are listed, as sequenced in a study of human T cells and chemical hapten exposure. From the RACE reads, TCRdb called clonotypes with MiXCR, one entry per CDR3 protein. Of roughly 180,000 distinct CDR3 sequences in the sample, 20% to 25% are singletons; the top ten hold 6% to 8%. Documented time point: patch test 1, 2 weeks after DPC sensitization. Treatment of the sample: therapeutic diphenylcyclopropenone sensitization with weekly scalp DPC. The material was whole blood, obtained in connection with sensitization to the hapten diphenylcyclopropenone (DPC). The receptors were gathered from a woman aged 45 to 65 with alopecia areata. Some clones in this sample may be carry-over from other donors' samples.

This clonotype was counted between two and nine times. The chain employs TRBV4-2 and TRBJ1-3; D not resolved. The CDR3 contains 12 residues. V was pared by 2 bases and J by 6 bases, with 5 bases between. Germline lookup yields CDR1 LGHNA and CDR2 YNFKEQ. In DNA, the CDR3 is TGTGCCAGCAGCCAAAACGAAAACACCATATATTTT. This encodes CASSQNENTIYF.

The chain carries TRBV7-9 and TRBJ1-1; no definite D call. V was clipped by 5 bases and J by 2 bases, with 12 bases between them. The CDR3 is made up of 14 amino acids. Germline lookup yields CDR1 SEHNR and CDR2 FQNEAQ (reference sequence). Here the CDR3 DNA reads TGTGCCAGCAGCCCTGTGACCGAAAACACTGAAGCTTTCTTT. It codes for CASSPVTENTEAFF.